These T cell receptor beta chains were read from a single sample in a study of technical replicates of blood from a few donors. Data came from immunoSEQ multiplex PCR; TCRdb stores just in-frame clones and leaves some out. The data contain 75,000 to 95,000 clones, around 96% of them singletons. Specimen: T cells isolated from PBMCs. The receptors originated from a human donor in good health. Both conserved end residues are part of each CDR3. A D gene is named only where the DNA matches it firmly. A clone size is listed for some rows: how often the clone was seen (once, few, many), or a class if it is expanded.

>once|TRBV7-2|-|TRBJ2-3
CASSFHRTDTQYF
TGTGCCAGCAGCTTCCATCGCACAGATACGCAGTATTTT
>-|TRBV9|-|TRBJ2-1
CASSVERADEQFF
TGTGCCAGCAGCGTAGAGAGGGCGGATGAGCAGTTCTTC
>-|TRBV4-1|-|TRBJ2-1
CASSQDTGTYNEQFF
TGCGCCAGCAGCCAAGACACGGGAACCTACAATGAGCAGTTCTTC
>-|TRBV10-1|TRBD2|TRBJ2-3
CASSESGRVPDTQYF
TGCGCCAGCAGTGAAAGCGGGAGGGTGCCAGATACGCAGTATTTT
>-|TRBV15|TRBD1|TRBJ2-5
CATSRFGTGLGETQYF
TGTGCCACCAGCAGATTCGGGACAGGGCTCGGGGAGACCCAGTACTTC
>-|TRBV27|TRBD2|TRBJ2-5
CASRGRGSGLETQYF
TGTGCCAGCAGGGGACGGGGTAGCGGGTTAGAGACCCAGTACTTC
>-|TRBV28|TRBD1|TRBJ1-1
CASSLSGGPYTEAFF
TGTGCCAGCAGTTTATCAGGGGGTCCATACACTGAAGCTTTCTTT
>-|TRBV19|-|TRBJ1-5
CASSWLSGVPGQPQHF
TGTGCCAGTAGTTGGCTGTCAGGGGTTCCAGGGCAGCCCCAGCATTTT
>-|TRBV7-9|-|TRBJ2-3
CASNLRSSTDTQYF
TGTGCCAGCAACCTTAGGAGCAGCACAGATACGCAGTATTTT
>-|TRBV5-1|-|TRBJ1-2
CASSLEGAGNGYTF
TGCGCCAGCAGCTTGGAGGGCGCGGGAAATGGCTACACCTTC
>-|TRBV27|TRBD2|TRBJ2-3
CASSLIAGGPTQYF
TGTGCCAGCAGTTTAATAGCGGGAGGGCCTACGCAGTATTTT
>-|TRBV28|TRBD1|TRBJ1-4
CASSLPTGANEKLFF
TGTGCCAGCAGTTTACCGACAGGGGCTAATGAAAAACTGTTTTTT
>-|TRBV7-9|-|TRBJ1-4
CASSLVSGAEKLFF
TGTGCCAGCAGCTTAGTTTCAGGGGCTGAAAAACTGTTTTTT
>-|TRBV7-3|TRBD2|TRBJ2-1
CASSLTGSGTSGYNEQFF
TGTGCCAGCAGCTTAACGGGGTCGGGGACTAGCGGCTACAATGAGCAGTTCTTC
>-|TRBV19|-|TRBJ2-2
CASRYGQSTGELFF
TGTGCCAGTAGGTACGGACAGTCCACCGGGGAGCTGTTTTTT
>-|TRBV4-1|TRBD2|TRBJ2-4
CASSPSKTSGRGAYIQYF
TGCGCCAGCAGCCCCTCGAAGACTAGCGGGAGAGGAGCATACATTCAGTACTTC
>-|TRBV19|TRBD1|TRBJ1-4
CASRTQGQGALATNEKLFF
TGTGCCAGCCGGACCCAGGGACAGGGGGCCTTAGCAACTAATGAAAAACTGTTTTTT
>-|TRBV6-4|-|TRBJ2-1
CASSDLGGKTYNEQFF
TGTGCCAGCAGTGACTTAGGCGGCAAAACCTACAATGAGCAGTTCTTC
>-|TRBV27|TRBD1|TRBJ1-4
CASSLDRGREKLFF
TGTGCCAGCAGTTTGGACAGGGGACGGGAAAAACTGTTTTTT
>-|TRBV4-2|-|TRBJ2-7
CASSQDRVIYEQYF
TGTGCCAGCAGCCAAGACAGGGTTATCTACGAGCAGTACTTC
>-|TRBV7-9|-|TRBJ2-7
CASSFFGWEDVTYEQYF
TGTGCCAGCAGCTTTTTCGGTTGGGAGGACGTAACCTACGAGCAGTACTTC
>-|TRBV2|TRBD1|TRBJ1-1
CASSDWTGSTEAFF
TGTGCCAGCAGTGATTGGACAGGGAGCACTGAAGCTTTCTTT
>-|TRBV18|-|TRBJ1-2
CASSLETDSFYGYTF
TGTGCCAGCTCGCTAGAGACAGATTCCTTCTATGGCTACACCTTC
>-|TRBV10-3|-|TRBJ2-1
CAISESITALSASNEQFF
TGTGCCATCAGTGAGTCGATAACGGCTCTATCTGCTAGCAATGAGCAGTTCTTC
>-|TRBV5-1|TRBD2|TRBJ2-1
CASSLVQRGYNEQFF
TGCGCCAGCAGCTTGGTCCAGCGGGGCTACAATGAGCAGTTCTTC
>-|TRBV27|TRBD1|TRBJ2-3
CASSPDRGRPDTQYF
TGTGCCAGCAGCCCCGACAGGGGGCGCCCAGATACGCAGTATTTT
>-|TRBV27|-|TRBJ2-5
CASSPQAGRETQYF
TGTGCCAGCAGTCCCCAGGCGGGTCGCGAGACCCAGTACTTC